This T cell receptor (beta chain) appears in the sequencing data of a study of blood T cell repertoires in COVID-19. The CDR3 has 21 amino acids. The V gene's germline CDR1 is LGHDT and CDR2 YNNKEL (reference sequence). Losses at the gene ends were 4 bases for V and 5 bases for J; bases not matched to a gene: 23. This table comes from immunoSEQ multiplex PCR, and its TCRdb copy is limited to in-frame clones, with some not included. This table holds some 76,000 clones, less than 90% found once. Sequences were obtained from peripheral blood. V usage is TRBV3-1 (or the pseudogene TRBV3-2) and J usage is TRBJ2-5, with 12 bases fitting TRBD2. This TCR came from a man older than 75 in a cohort sampled during active COVID-19. CDR3 in amino acids: CASSPGHWAGSSGGARETQYF. DNA of the CDR3: TGTGCCAGCAGCCCGGGCCATTGGGCAGGGTCTAGCGGGGGGGCCCGGGAGACCCAGTACTTC.